The 26 T cell receptor beta chains below were found in one sample sequenced in a study of STAT3 mutations in large granular lymphocyte leukemia (dated by TCRdb to the late 2010s). Overall study results and their limits: Every T-LGLL patient showed at least one immunodominant TCRbeta clonotype, and about half showed multiple immunodominant subclonotypes.

Libraries were prepared through the immunoSEQ multiplex PCR assay. Held by TCRdb, this immuneACCESS table contains in-frame sequences only and omits some clones. Under half of the omission traces to an unresolved V gene where checked; the cause of the rest is unknown. The sample table shows roughly 29,000 clones, and 60% to 85% are seen once. About 29% of the sample is taken by the ten largest. What these receptors recognize is not known. Sequenced: peripheral blood mononuclear cells. These receptor sequences come from a woman between 50 and 59 years old with T-cell large granular lymphocyte leukemia. Some clones in this sample may be carry-over from other donors' samples. The age is the age at diagnosis.

The chain carries TRBV2 and TRBJ1-1, with 7 bases aligning to TRBD1. The CDR3 has 13 residues. J was trimmed by 2 bases and V by 5 bases; bases with no gene match: 2. Germline loops: CDR1 SNHLY, CDR2 FYNNEI. Here the CDR3 DNA reads TGTGCCAGCAGTAGACAGGGAAACACTGAAGCTTTCTTT. Amino acids: CASSRQGNTEAFF.

The chain couples TRBV6-5 to TRBJ1-5, with unresolved D. Germline CDR1 MNHEY, CDR2 SVGAGI. Trimming took off 5 bases at V and 9 bases at J, with 14 bases between the two ends. The CDR3 is 13 amino acids. The DNA of the CDR3 is TGTGCCAGCAGTCCGGGCTTAAAGGGGCCCCAGCATTTT. Translating it yields CASSPGLKGPQHF.

This clone has a handful of counts. The chain uses TRBV6-1 and TRBJ2-6; D not certain. The germline CDR1 and CDR2 sequences are MNHNS and SASEGT. The CDR3 totals 13 residues. The V end was cut by 11 bases, the J end by 2 bases, with 10 bases between. The CDR3 nucleotides are TGTGCCCTCTCAGACACTGGGGCCAACGTCCTGACTTTC. Encoded protein: CALSDTGANVLTF.

This clone was found a few times. The rearrangement joins TRBV28 to TRBJ1-1; tentatively, D is TRBD1 (5 bases). Germline V gene lookup returns CDR1 MDHEN and CDR2 SYDVKM. The CDR3 loop spans 16 amino acids. V lost 6 bases to trimming and J lost 0 bases, with 17 bases between them. The CDR3 region is CASSYSRGYMNTEAFF. The CDR3 DNA sequence: TGTGCCAGCAGCTACTCCCGGGGGTACATGAACACTGAAGCTTTCTTT.

The chain couples TRBV4-3 to TRBJ2-3; 7 bases are shared with TRBD2. Trimming at V came to 4 bases and at J to 4 bases, leaving 11 bases not matched to a gene. Germline CDR1 reads LGHNA; CDR2 reads YSLEER. The CDR3 covers 16 residues. DNA for the CDR3: TGCGCCAGCAGCCCATTGGGGGGAGGGCCCGCAGATACGCAGTATTTT. Amino acid sequence: CASSPLGGGPADTQYF.

The rearrangement links TRBV27 to TRBJ1-5; D might be TRBD1 (5 bases). V was clipped by 1 base and J by 4 bases, with 8 bases between them. The germline V gene has CDR1 MNHEY and CDR2 SMNVEV (reference sequence). The length of the CDR3 is 14 residues. The CDR3 DNA is TGTGCCAGCAGTTTATTCAGGGTTAATCAGCCCCAGCATTTT. The encoded protein is CASSLFRVNQPQHF.

This clone was recorded only once. The chain couples TRBV27 to TRBJ2-3; D unclear. The CDR3 consists of 12 residues. The germline V gene has CDR1 MNHEY and CDR2 SMNVEV (reference sequence). V lost 5 bases and J 2 bases, leaving 5 bases between the germline ends. This chain's CDR3 is CASSRDTDTQYF. The DNA for the CDR3 is TGTGCCAGCAGTAGGGACACAGATACGCAGTATTTT.

This clone has only a few counts. The chain recombines TRBV4-1 with TRBJ1-2; no reliable D call. The CDR3 runs to 11 residues. CDR1 is MGHRA and CDR2 is YSYEKL in the germline V gene. Between the trimmed V and J ends, which lost 1 base and 4 bases, there was a span of 1 base. The CDR3 loop reads CASSQGYGYTF. The CDR3 DNA reads TGCGCCAGCAGCCAAGGCTATGGCTACACCTTC.

This clone turned up a few times. This chain links TRBV19 with TRBJ2-1; 7 nucleotides match TRBD2. This CDR3 spans 14 amino acids. Germline V lookup: CDR1 LNHDA, CDR2 SQIVND (reference sequence). The ends lost 8 bases at V and 3 bases at J; junction bases unmatched: 7. The CDR3 is CASSPSGDYNEQFF. The CDR3 DNA is TGTGCCAGTTCCCCTAGCGGAGACTACAATGAGCAGTTCTTC.

The V call is TRBV30, the J call TRBJ2-2, with D hard to call. Trimming cost V 3 bases and J 1 base, with 6 bases left between them. The germline V gene encodes CDR1 GTSNPN and CDR2 SVGIG (reference sequence). This CDR3 is 13 amino acids long. CDR3 in DNA: TGTGCCTGGAGGGAAAGGAACACCGGGGAGCTGTTTTTT. Translating gives CAWRERNTGELFF.

J is TRBJ2-2 and V is TRBV5-4; D unresolved. Trimming left V 1 base short and J 3 bases short, with 4 bases between. Looked up from germline, CDR1 is SGHNT and CDR2 is YYREEE (reference sequence). The CDR3 spans 13 residues. This CDR3 is CASSLLDTGELFF. The CDR3 nucleotides read TGTGCCAGCAGCTTGCTAGACACCGGGGAGCTGTTTTTT.

The chain combines TRBV29-1 with TRBJ1-2; D is perhaps TRBD1 (5 bases). The CDR3 has 12 amino acids. V shed 5 bases and J shed 7 bases, with 14 bases lying between them. Germline V gene lookup returns CDR1 SQVTM and CDR2 ANQGSEA. The CDR3 here is CSVTRGTGGYTF. The CDR3 DNA sequence: TGCAGCGTTACCCGGGGGACGGGTGGCTACACCTTC.

The chain employs TRBV11-2 and TRBJ2-7; D is uncertain. CDR1 is SGHAT, CDR2 FQNNGV, per germline. The CDR3 contains 11 residues. V was clipped by 3 bases and J by 6 bases, with 6 bases between them. This chain's CDR3 is CASSFLGEQYF. CDR3 sequence (DNA): TGTGCCAGCAGCTTCCTAGGCGAGCAGTACTTC.

V and J are TRBV2 and TRBJ2-3; D remains unclear. V was cut by 5 bases and J by 14 bases, with 20 bases left in between. The CDR3 contains 13 residues. CDR1 is SNHLY, CDR2 FYNNEI, per germline. The CDR3 DNA reads as TGTGCCAGCAGTCTTACTACCAGTGCAAGGGCGTATTTT. Translating gives CASSLTTSARAYF.

The chain carries TRBV29-1 and TRBJ2-3, with D hard to call. V shed 6 bases and J shed 7 bases, with 14 bases lying between them. From germline, CDR1 is SQVTM and CDR2 ANQGSEA. The CDR3 has 12 amino acids. CDR3 bases: TGCAGCGTCGGAACAGCCCAGTATACGCAGTATTTT. Protein sequence: CSVGTAQYTQYF.

This clone has only a few counts. This rearrangement joins TRBV25-1 to TRBJ1-1, with D possibly TRBD1 on 5 matching bases. The germline gives CDR1 MGHDK, CDR2 SYGVNS. This CDR3 comprises 13 residues. V was cut by 2 bases and J by 5 bases, with 9 bases left in between. The CDR3 loop reads CASSEGGRTEAFF. CDR3 sequence (DNA): TGTGCCAGCAGTGAAGGGGGGAGGACTGAAGCTTTCTTT. The variable domain in full, completed from reference TRBV25-1 and TRBJ1-1, reads EADIYQTPRYLVIGTGKKITLECSQTMGHDKMYWYQQDPGMELHLIHYSYGVNSTEKGDLSSESTVSRIRTEHFPLTLESARPSHTSQYLCASSEGGRTEAFFGQGTRLTVV.

V gene TRBV30 combines with J gene TRBJ2-3, with 8 positions matching TRBD1. The CDR3 runs 14 residues. V dropped 4 bases and J dropped 1; count of bases not matched to a gene: 4. Germline V lookup: CDR1 GTSNPN, CDR2 SVGIG (reference sequence). The CDR3 DNA reads as TGTGCCTGGAATAAGGACAGGGGCACAGATACGCAGTATTTT. Protein: CAWNKDRGTDTQYF. The full variable domain, its missing parts supplied by reference TRBV30 and TRBJ2-3, is SQTIHQWPATLVQPVGSPLSLECTVEGTSNPNLYWYRQAAGRGLQLLFYSVGIGQISSEVPQNLSASRPQDRQFILSSKKLLLSDSGFYLCAWNKDRGTDTQYFGPGTRLTVL.

The chain joins TRBV9 to TRBJ1-2; a weak D match, TRBD1 (5 bases). V was cut by 4 bases and J by 1 base, with 11 bases left in between. Germline V gene data show CDR1 as SGDLS and CDR2 as YYNGEE. The CDR3 length is 14 residues. The CDR3 DNA reads TGTGCCAGCAGCACCCACGGGGGTAACTATGGCTACACCTTC. It specifies CASSTHGGNYGYTF.

The J gene is TRBJ2-1, the V gene TRBV5-1, with TRBD2 identical over 15 bases. The V gene's germline CDR1 is SGHRS and CDR2 YFSETQ. The CDR3 runs to 16 residues. With 1 base clipped from V and 8 bases from J, the junction kept 4 bases outside the gene matches. DNA for the CDR3: TGCGCCAGCAGCTTGAGGACTAGCGGGAGGGTAGATGAGCAGTTCTTC. Amino acids: CASSLRTSGRVDEQFF.

The gene calls are TRBV5-1 and TRBJ1-2; D call uncertain. The CDR3 is 14 amino acids. V was trimmed by 0 bases and J by 2 bases, leaving 8 bases between them. CDR1 and CDR2 from the germline V gene are SGHRS and YFSETQ. CDR3 nucleotide sequence: TGCGCCAGCAGCTTGGAGGCGTCGAACTATGGCTACACCTTC. Translating gives CASSLEASNYGYTF.

The chain is built from TRBV5-6 and TRBJ2-5; TRBD1 agrees at 10 bases. The J segment lost 3 bases and the V segment lost 1 base, leaving 6 bases of the junction unmatched. Germline CDR1 and CDR2: SGHDT and YYEEEE. The CDR3 has 16 amino acids. The CDR3 DNA reads TGTGCCAGCAGCTTGACGACAGGGGGCTCTAAAGAGACCCAGTACTTC. This codes for CASSLTTGGSKETQYF.

The chain couples TRBV19 to TRBJ2-6; 8 positions agree with TRBD2. CDR3 length: 19 amino acids. The trim removed 0 bases at V and 0 bases at J, leaving 7 bases unmatched. Germline loops: CDR1 LNHDA, CDR2 SQIVND (reference sequence). The CDR3 loop is CASSIEPLAGVSGANVLTF. The CDR3 region has the DNA TGTGCCAGTAGTATAGAGCCCCTAGCGGGCGTCTCTGGGGCCAACGTCCTGACTTTC.

This chain connects TRBV28 to TRBJ1-2; D gene uncertain. Germline V CDR1 and CDR2: MDHEN, SYDVKM. V was cut by 4 bases and J by 8 bases, with 14 bases left in between. The CDR3 extends over 13 amino acids. CDR3 DNA sequence: TGTGCCAGCAGTTCCCGACATCGGAGGGGCTACACCTTC. It is translated as CASSSRHRRGYTF.

The chain employs TRBV9 and TRBJ2-7; D is ambiguous. This CDR3 has 14 amino acids. Germline CDR1 is SGDLS and CDR2 is YYNGEE. V was pared by 4 bases and J by 3 bases, with 14 bases between. CDR3 nucleotides: TGTGCCAGCAGCCCCTTCTCCTCCTTCTACGAGCAGTACTTC. Residues: CASSPFSSFYEQYF.

This CDR3 is CASSLGRNYGYTF. Here the CDR3 DNA reads TGTGCCAGCAGTTTAGGCAGAAACTATGGCTACACCTTC. The V and J genes are TRBV27 and TRBJ1-2; D is unresolved. Germline CDR1 and CDR2: MNHEY and SMNVEV (reference sequence). The CDR3 length is 13 residues. Trimming pared 2 bases from V and 2 bases from J, leaving 6 bases between.

The chain couples TRBV7-6 to TRBJ2-5; 8 nucleotides align to TRBD1. Losses at the gene ends were 5 bases for V and 2 bases for J; bases not matched to a gene: 7. The V gene's germline CDR1 is SGHVS and CDR2 FNYEAQ. This CDR3 has 15 residues. The CDR3 reads CASSRLGQVQETQYF. In nucleotides, the CDR3 is TGTGCCAGCAGCCGCCTGGGACAGGTTCAAGAGACCCAGTACTTC.